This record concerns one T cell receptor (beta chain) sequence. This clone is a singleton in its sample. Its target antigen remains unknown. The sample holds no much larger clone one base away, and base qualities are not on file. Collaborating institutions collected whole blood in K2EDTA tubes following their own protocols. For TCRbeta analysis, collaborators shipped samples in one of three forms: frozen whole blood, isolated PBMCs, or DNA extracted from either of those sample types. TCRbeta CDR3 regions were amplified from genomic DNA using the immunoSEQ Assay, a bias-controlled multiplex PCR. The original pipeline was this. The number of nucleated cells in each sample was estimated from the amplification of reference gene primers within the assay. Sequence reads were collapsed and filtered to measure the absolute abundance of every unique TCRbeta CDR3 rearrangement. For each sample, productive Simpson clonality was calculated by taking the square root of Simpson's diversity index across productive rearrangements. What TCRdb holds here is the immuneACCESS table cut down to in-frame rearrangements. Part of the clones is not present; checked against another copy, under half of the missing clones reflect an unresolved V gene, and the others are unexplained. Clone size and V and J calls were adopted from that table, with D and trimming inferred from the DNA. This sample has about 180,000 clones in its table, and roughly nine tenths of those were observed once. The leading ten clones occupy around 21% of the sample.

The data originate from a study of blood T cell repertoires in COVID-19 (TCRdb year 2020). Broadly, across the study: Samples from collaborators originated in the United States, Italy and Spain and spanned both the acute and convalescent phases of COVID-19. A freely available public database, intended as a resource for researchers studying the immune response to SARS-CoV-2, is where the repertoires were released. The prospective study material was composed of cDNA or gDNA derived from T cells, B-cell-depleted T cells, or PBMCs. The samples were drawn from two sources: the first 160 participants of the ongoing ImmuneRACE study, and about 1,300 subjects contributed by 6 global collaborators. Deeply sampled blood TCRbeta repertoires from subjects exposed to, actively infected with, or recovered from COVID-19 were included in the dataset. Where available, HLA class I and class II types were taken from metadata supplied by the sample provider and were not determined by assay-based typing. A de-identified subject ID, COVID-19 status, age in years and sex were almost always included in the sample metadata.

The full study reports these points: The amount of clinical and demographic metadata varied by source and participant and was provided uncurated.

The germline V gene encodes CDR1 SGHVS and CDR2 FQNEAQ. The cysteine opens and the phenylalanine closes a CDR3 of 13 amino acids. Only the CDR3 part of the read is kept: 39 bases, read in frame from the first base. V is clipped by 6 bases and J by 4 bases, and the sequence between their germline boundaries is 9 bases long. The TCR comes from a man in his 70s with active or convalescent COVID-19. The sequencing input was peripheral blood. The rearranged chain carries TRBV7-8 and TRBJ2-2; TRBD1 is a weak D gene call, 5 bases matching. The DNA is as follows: TGTGCCAGCAGGGGGCACGGCACCGGGGAGCTGTTTTTT. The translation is CASRGHGTGELFF.